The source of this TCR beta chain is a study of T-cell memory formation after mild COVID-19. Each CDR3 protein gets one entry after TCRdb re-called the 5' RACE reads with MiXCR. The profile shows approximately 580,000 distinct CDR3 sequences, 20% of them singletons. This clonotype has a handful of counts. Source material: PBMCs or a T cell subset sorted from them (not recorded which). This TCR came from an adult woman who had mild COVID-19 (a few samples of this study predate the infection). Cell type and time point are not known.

Here the CDR3 reads CASSPLRPGPLAKNIQYF. The CDR3, as DNA: TGTGCCAGCTCACCACTGAGGCCAGGGCCACTAGCCAAAAACATTCAGTACTTC. This sequence joins TRBV18 and TRBJ2-4, with D possibly TRBD1 on 5 matching bases. Trimming took 1 base from V and 0 from J, leaving 16 bases between them. This CDR3 has 18 amino acids. The germline V gene encodes CDR1 KGHSH and CDR2 LQKENI.